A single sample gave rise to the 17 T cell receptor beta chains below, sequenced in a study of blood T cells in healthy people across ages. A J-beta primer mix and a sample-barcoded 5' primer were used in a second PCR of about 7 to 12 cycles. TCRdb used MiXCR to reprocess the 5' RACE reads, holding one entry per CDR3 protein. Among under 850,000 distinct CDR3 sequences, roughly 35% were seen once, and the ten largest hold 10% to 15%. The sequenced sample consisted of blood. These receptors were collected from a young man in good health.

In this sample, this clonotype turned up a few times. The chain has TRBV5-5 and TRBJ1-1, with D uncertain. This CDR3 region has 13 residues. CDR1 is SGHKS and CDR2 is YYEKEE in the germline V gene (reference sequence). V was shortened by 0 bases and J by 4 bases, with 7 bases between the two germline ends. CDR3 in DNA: TGTGCCAGCAGCTTGGAATATTTCACTGAAGCTTTCTTT. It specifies CASSLEYFTEAFF.

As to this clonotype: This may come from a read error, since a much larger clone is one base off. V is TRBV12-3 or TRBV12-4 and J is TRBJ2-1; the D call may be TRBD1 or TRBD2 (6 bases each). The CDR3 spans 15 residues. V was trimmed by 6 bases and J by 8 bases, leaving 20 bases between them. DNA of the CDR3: TGTGCCAGCAGCAAAAAAGTCAACAGGGACTATGAGCAGTTCTTC. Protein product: CASSKKVNRDYEQFF.

CDR3 nucleotides: TGTGCCAGCAGCCAGAGAGTTTCGGGAGACGGCTACACCTTC. Translation gives CASSQRVSGDGYTF. J is TRBJ1-2 and V is TRBV7-3, with D unclear. The CDR3 spans 14 residues. Deletions cut 5 bases from V and 8 bases from J, with 18 bases between. Per the germline V gene, CDR1 is SGHTA and CDR2 is FQGTGA. Using reference TRBV7-3 and TRBJ1-2 for the parts outside the CDR3, the full variable domain is GAGVSQTPSNKVTEKGKYVELRCDPISGHTALYWYRQSLGQGPEFLIYFQGTGAADDSGLPNDRFFAVRPEGSVSTLKIQRTERGDSAVYLCASSQRVSGDGYTFGSGTRLTVV.

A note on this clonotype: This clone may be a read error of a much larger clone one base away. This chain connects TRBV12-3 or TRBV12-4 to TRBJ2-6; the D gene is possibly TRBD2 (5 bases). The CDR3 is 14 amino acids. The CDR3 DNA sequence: TGTGCCAGCAGCGGAGGCTCTGGGACCAACGTCCTGACTTTC. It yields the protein CASSGGSGTNVLTF.

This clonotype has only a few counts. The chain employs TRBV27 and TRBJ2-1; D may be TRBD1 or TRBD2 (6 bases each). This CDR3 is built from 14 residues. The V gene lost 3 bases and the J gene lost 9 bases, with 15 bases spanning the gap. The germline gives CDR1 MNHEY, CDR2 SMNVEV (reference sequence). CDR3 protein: CASSFSAGGFEQFF. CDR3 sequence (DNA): TGTGCCAGCAGTTTCAGCGCCGGGGGCTTTGAGCAGTTCTTC.

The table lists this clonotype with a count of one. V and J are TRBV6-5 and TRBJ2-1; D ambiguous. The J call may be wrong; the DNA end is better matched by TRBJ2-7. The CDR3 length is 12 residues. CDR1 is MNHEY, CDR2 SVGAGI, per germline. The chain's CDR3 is CASSFVNNEQYF. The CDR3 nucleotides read TGTGCCAGCAGTTTTGTAAACAATGAGCAGTACTTC.

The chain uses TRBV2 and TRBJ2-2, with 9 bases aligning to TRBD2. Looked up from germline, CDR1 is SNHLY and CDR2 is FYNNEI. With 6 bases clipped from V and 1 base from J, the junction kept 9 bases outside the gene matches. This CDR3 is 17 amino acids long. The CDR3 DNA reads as TGTGCCAGCAGAGCCACCGGGACTAGCCTGAACACCGGGGAGCTGTTTTTT. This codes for CASRATGTSLNTGELFF.

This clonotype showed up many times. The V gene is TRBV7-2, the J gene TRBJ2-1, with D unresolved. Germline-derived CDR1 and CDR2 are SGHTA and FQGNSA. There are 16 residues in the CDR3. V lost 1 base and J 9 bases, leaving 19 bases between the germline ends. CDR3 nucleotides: TGTGCCAGCAGCTTAGATATGGGGTTCCCGCCGGGTGAGCAGTTCTTC. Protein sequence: CASSLDMGFPPGEQFF.

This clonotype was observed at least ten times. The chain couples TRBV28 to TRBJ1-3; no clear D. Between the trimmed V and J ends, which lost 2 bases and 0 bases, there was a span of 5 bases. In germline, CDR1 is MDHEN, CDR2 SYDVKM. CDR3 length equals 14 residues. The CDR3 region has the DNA TGTGCCAGCAGTTTACTCAACTCTGGAAACACCATATATTTT. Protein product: CASSLLNSGNTIYF. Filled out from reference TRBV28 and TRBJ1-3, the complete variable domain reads DVKVTQSSRYLVKRTGEKVFLECVQDMDHENMFWYRQDPGLGLRLIYFSYDVKMKEKGDIPEGYSVSREKKERFSLILESASTNQTSMYLCASSLLNSGNTIYFGEGSWLTVV.

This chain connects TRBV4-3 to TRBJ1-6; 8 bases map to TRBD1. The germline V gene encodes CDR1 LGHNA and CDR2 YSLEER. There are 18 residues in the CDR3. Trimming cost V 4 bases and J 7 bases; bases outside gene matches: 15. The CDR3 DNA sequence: TGCGCCAGCAGCCTCGCCTCGGTCCTGACAGGGGCCAATTCACCCCTCCACTTT. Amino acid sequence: CASSLASVLTGANSPLHF.

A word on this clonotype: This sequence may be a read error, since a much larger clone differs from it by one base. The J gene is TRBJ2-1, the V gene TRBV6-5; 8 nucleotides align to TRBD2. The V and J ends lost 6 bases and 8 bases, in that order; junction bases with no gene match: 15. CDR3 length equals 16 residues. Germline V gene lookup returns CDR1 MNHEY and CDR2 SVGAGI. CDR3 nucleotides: TGTGCCAGCAGCTCGGCCCCGGGGGGGGATTACGATGAGCAGTTCTTC. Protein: CASSSAPGGDYDEQFF.

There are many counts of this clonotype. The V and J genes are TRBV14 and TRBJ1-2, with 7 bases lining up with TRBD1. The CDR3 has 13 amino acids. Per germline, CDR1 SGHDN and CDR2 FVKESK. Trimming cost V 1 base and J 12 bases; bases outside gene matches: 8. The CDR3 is CASSQGLQGTNTF. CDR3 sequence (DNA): TGTGCCAGCAGCCAAGGTCTACAGGGGACGAACACCTTC. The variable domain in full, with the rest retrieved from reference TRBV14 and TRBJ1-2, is EAGVTQFPSHSVIEKGQTVTLRCDPISGHDNLYWYRRVMGKEIKFLLHFVKESKQDESGMPNNRFLAERTGGTYSTLKVQPAELEDSGVYFCASSQGLQGTNTFGSGTRLTVV.

CDR3 protein: CASSAAGGTSPLHF. The CDR3 DNA follows: TGTGCCAGCAGTGCGGCAGGGGGCACTTCACCCCTCCACTTT. The chain links TRBV28 to TRBJ1-6, with 8 bases that match TRBD1. In germline, CDR1 is MDHEN, CDR2 SYDVKM. This CDR3 is built from 14 residues. J gave up 9 bases and V 5 bases, and 6 bases lay outside the gene matches.

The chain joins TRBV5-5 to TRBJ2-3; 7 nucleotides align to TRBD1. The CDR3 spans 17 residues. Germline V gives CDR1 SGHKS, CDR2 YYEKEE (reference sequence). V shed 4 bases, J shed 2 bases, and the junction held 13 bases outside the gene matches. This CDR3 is CASSPRRQGTFTDTQYF. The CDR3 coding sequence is TGTGCCAGCAGCCCAAGAAGACAGGGAACCTTCACAGATACGCAGTATTTT.

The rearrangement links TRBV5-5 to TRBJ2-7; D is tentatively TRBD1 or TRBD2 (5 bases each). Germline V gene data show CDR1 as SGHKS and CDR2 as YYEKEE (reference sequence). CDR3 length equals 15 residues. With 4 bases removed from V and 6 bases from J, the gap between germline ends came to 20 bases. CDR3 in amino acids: CASSHGTEPIAEQYF. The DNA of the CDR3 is TGTGCCAGCAGCCACGGGACCGAACCTATTGCCGAGCAGTACTTC. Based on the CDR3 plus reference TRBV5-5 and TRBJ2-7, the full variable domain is DAGVTQSPTHLIKTRGQQVTLRCSPISGHKSVSWYQQVLGQGPQFIFQYYEKEERGRGNFPDRFSARQFPNYSSELNVNALLLGDSALYLCASSHGTEPIAEQYFGPGTRLTVT.

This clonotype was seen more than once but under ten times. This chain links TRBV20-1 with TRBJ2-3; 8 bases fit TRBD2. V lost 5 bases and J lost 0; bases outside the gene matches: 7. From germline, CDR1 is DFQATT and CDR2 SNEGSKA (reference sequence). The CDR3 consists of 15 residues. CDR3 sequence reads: CSAADSGASTDTQYF. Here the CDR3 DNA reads TGCAGTGCTGCCGATAGCGGGGCGAGCACAGATACGCAGTATTTT.

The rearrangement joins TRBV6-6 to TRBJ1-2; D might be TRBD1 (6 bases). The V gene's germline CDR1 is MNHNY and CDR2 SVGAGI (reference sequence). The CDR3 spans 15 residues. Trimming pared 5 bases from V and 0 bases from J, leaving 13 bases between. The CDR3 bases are TGTGCCAGCAGTCCCTACAGGGCGTCTAACTATGGCTACACCTTC. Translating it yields CASSPYRASNYGYTF.